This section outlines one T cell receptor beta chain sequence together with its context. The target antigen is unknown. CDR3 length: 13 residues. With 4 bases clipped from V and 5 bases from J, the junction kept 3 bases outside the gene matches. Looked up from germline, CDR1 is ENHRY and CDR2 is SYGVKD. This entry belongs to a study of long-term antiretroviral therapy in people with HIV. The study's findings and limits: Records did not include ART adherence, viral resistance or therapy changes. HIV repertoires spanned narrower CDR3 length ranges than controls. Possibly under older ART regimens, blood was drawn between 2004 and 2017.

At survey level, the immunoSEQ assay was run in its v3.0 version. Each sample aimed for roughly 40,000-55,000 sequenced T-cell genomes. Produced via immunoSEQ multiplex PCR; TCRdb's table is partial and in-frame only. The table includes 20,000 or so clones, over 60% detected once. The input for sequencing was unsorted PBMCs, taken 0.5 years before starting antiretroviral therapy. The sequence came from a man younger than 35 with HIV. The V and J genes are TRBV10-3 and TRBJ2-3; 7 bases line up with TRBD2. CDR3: CAISAGGQDTQYF. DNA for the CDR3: TGTGCCATCAGTGCGGGAGGCCAAGATACGCAGTATTTT.